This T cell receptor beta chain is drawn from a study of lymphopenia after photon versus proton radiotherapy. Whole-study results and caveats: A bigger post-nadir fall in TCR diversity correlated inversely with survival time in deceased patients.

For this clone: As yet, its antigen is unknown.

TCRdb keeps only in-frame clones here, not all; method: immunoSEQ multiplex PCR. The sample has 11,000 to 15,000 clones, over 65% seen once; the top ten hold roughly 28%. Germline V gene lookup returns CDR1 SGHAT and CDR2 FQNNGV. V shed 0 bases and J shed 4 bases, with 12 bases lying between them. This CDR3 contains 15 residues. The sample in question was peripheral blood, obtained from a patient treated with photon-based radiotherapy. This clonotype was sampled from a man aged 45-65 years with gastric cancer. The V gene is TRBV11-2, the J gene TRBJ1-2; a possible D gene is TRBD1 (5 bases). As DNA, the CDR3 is TGTGCCAGCAGCTTAGACGCAGGAGGGGCCTATGGCTACACCTTC. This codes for CASSLDAGGAYGYTF. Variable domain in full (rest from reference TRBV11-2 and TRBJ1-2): EAGVAQSPRYKIIEKRQSVAFWCNPISGHATLYWYQQILGQGPKLLIQFQNNGVVDDSQLPKDRFSAERLKGVDSTLKIQPAKLEDSAVYLCASSLDAGGAYGYTFGSGTRLTVV.